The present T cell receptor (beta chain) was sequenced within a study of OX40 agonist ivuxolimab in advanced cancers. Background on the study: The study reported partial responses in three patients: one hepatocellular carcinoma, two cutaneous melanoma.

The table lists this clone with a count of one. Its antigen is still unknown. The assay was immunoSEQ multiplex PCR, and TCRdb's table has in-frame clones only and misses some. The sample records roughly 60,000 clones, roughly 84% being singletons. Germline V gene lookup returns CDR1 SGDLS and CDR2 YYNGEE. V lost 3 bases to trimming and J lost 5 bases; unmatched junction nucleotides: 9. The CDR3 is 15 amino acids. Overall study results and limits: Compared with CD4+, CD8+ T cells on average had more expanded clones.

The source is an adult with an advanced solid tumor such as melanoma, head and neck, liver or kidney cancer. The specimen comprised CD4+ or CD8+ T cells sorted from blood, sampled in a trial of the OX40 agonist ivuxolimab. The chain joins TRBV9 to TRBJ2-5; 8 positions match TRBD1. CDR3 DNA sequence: TGTGCCAGCAGCGCGAGGACAGGGCAAGAGGAGACCCAGTACTTC. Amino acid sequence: CASSARTGQEETQYF.